This record covers a single T cell receptor (beta chain). The antigen is not known. The CDR3 covers 12 residues. CDR1 and CDR2 (germline): SQVTM, ANQGSEA. The junction had 8 bases not matched to a gene; V was cut back by 7 bases and J by 8 bases. This sample is part of a study of blood T cells in healthy people across ages. Findings and limits, study-wide: TCR beta diversity, measured per million T cells, fell in a roughly linear way with age.

A second PCR, run for about 7 to 11 cycles, used a sample-barcoded 5' primer plus a J-beta primer mix. TCRdb used MiXCR to reprocess the 5' RACE reads, holding one entry per CDR3 protein. This sample has some 1.5 million distinct CDR3 sequences, with 28% found just once. The sample consisted of blood. The rearrangement joins TRBV29-1 to TRBJ2-1; 7 nucleotides match TRBD2. This sequence originates from a woman aged 25 to 39 in good health. As DNA, the CDR3 is TGCAGCGCTGCGGGGGTAATTGATGAGCAGTTCTTC. Translated, it gives CSAAGVIDEQFF.